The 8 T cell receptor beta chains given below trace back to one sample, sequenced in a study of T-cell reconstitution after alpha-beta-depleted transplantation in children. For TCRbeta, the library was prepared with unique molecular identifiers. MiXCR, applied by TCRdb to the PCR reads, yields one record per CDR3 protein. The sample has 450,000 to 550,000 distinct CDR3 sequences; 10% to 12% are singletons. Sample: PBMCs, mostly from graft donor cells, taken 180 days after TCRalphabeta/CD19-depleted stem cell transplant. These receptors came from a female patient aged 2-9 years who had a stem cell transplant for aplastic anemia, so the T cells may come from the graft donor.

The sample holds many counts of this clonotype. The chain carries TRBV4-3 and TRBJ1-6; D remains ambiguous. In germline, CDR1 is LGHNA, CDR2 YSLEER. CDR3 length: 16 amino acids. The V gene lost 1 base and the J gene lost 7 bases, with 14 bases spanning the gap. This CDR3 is CASSQVREERNSPLHF. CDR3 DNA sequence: TGCGCCAGCAGCCAAGTACGGGAGGAGCGGAATTCACCCCTCCACTTT.

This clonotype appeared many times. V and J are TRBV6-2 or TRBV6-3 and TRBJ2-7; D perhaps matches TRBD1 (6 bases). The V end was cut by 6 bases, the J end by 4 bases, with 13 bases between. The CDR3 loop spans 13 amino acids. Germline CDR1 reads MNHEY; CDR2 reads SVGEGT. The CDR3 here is CASRPTGQYEQYF. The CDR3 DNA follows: TGTGCCAGCAGGCCGACAGGACAATACGAGCAGTACTTC.

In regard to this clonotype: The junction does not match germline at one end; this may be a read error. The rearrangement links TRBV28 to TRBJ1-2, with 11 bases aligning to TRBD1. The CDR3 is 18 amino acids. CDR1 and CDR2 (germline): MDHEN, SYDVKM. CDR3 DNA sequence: TGTGCCGGCAGTCTAGTCCGGACAGGGGGCGCTTGGAACTATGGCTACACCTTC. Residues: CAGSLVRTGGAWNYGYTF.

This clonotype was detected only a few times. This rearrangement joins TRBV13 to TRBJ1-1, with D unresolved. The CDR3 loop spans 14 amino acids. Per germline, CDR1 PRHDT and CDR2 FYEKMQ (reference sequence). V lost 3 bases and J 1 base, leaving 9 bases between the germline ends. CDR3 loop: CASSFWHRNTEAFF. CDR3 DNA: TGTGCCAGCAGCTTTTGGCACCGGAACACTGAAGCTTTCTTT. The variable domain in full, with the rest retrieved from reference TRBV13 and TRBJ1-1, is AAGVIQSPRHLIKEKRETATLKCYPIPRHDTVYWYQQGPGQDPQFLISFYEKMQSDKGSIPDRFSAQQFSDYHSELNMSSLELGDSALYFCASSFWHRNTEAFFGQGTRLTVV.

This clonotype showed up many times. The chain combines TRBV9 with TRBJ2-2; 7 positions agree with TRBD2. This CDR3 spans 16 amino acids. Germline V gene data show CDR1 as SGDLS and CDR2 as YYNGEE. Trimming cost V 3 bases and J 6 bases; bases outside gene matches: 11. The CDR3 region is CASSETLTSMAGELFF. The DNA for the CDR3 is TGTGCCAGCAGCGAGACCCTGACTAGCATGGCCGGGGAGCTGTTTTTT.

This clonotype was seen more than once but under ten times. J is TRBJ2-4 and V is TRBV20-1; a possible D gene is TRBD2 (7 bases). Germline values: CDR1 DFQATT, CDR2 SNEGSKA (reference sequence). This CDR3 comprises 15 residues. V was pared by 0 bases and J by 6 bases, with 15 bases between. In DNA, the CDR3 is TGCAGTGCTAGAGATGGGAGGGGGGGGGTAAACATTCAGTACTTC. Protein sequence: CSARDGRGGVNIQYF.

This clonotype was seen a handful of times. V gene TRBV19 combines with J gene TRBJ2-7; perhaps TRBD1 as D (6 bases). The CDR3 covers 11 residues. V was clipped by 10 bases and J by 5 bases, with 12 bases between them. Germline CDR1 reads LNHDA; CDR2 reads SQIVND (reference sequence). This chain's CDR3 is CATSTGNEQYV. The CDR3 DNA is TGTGCCACCTCGACAGGTAACGAGCAGTACGTC.

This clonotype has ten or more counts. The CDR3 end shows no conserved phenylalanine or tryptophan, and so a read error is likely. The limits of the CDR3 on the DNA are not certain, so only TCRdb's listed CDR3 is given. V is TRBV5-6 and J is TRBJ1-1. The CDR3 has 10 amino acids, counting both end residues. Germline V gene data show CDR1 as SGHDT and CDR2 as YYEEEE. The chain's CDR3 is CASSFLRFQR.